Reported below is one TCR beta chain. No antigen is known for it. The source of the sample is a study of cytomegalovirus exposure and HLA in healthy donors. Germline-derived CDR1 and CDR2 are MDHEN and SYDVKM. J gave up 7 bases and V 7 bases, and 12 bases lay outside the gene matches. The CDR3 length is 15 residues. In the PCR, 60 Vbeta and 13 Jbeta primers were used. Assay: immunoSEQ multiplex PCR; the TCRdb copy retains only in-frame clones and omits some. This table has roughly 67,000 clones, more than 70% appearing once. Whole-study results and caveats: What a later analysis showed was that several of the most significant clusters appeared linked to common viral pathogens. The listing of roughly 160 TCR beta chains classed them as cytomegalovirus-associated. What was likely a sequencing artifact was a cluster of highly shared sequence variants. TCR sequences were mostly rare, though some public TCRs occurred in many donors.

This TCR derives from a man aged 40-49 years in good health and CMV-seronegative. The chain has TRBV28 and TRBJ2-1, with TRBD2 matching over 8 bases. The specimen sequenced was PBMCs. The CDR3 is CASTSGTRRGNEQFF. The CDR3 DNA is TGTGCCAGCACCTCCGGGACTAGACGTGGTAATGAGCAGTTCTTC.